The 14 T cell receptor beta chains reported below all come from one sample, sequenced in a study of technical replicates of blood from several donors (dated by TCRdb to about 2017). Libraries were constructed by the immunoSEQ multiplex PCR assay. TCRdb's version of the immuneACCESS table is confined to in-frame rearrangements and falls short of the full clone set. An unresolved V gene accounts for under half of the shortfall where checked; the remainder is of unknown origin. This sample holds 85,000 or so clones; 94% were observed only once. Around 0.25% of the sample lies in the top ten. Sample: T cells isolated from PBMCs. Receptors were obtained from a human donor in good health.

CDR3 region: CASSKTGRSYNEQFF. The DNA for the CDR3 is TGTGCCAGTAGTAAGACAGGGAGGTCCTACAATGAGCAGTTCTTC. The chain employs TRBV19 and TRBJ2-1; a weak D match, TRBD1 (7 bases). CDR1 LNHDA and CDR2 SQIVND come from the germline V gene (reference sequence). V dropped 4 bases and J dropped 1 base, with 11 bases sitting between them. This CDR3 has 15 residues.

J is TRBJ2-1 and V is TRBV27; the match to TRBD2 covers 13 bases. CDR1 MNHEY and CDR2 SMNVEV come from the germline V gene (reference sequence). The J segment lost 9 bases and the V segment lost 6 bases, leaving 8 bases of the junction unmatched. This CDR3 has 15 residues. CDR3 in amino acids: CASRRLAGGVGEQFF. For the CDR3, the DNA is TGTGCCAGCAGGCGACTAGCGGGAGGAGTGGGTGAGCAGTTCTTC.

Only one count was recorded for this clone. The chain carries TRBV28 and TRBJ2-7, with TRBD2 identical over 9 bases. Germline V CDR1 and CDR2: MDHEN, SYDVKM. V shed 4 bases, J shed 5 bases, and the junction held 3 bases outside the gene matches. This CDR3 region has 13 residues. The CDR3: CASSSGTSNEQYF. As DNA, the CDR3 is TGTGCCAGCAGTTCCGGGACTAGCAACGAGCAGTACTTC.

Notes on this clone: Other DNA sequences of this sample code for an identical CDR3. V and J are TRBV2 and TRBJ1-1, with 8 bases identical to TRBD1. Trimming took 6 bases from V and 2 from J; bases not matched to a gene: 2. The CDR3 sequence is 13 residues long. In germline, CDR1 is SNHLY, CDR2 FYNNEI. The CDR3 DNA sequence: TGTGCCAGCAGCGGACAGGGCAACACTGAAGCTTTCTTT. This translates into CASSGQGNTEAFF.

This clone has only a few counts. This chain links TRBV30 with TRBJ1-1; no firm D call. V dropped 0 bases and J dropped 1 base, with 9 bases sitting between them. Germline values: CDR1 GTSNPN, CDR2 SVGIG (reference sequence). The CDR3 is 14 amino acids. The CDR3 nucleotides read TGTGCCTGGAGTGTTGGGCAGTGGAACACTGAAGCTTTCTTT. The encoded protein is CAWSVGQWNTEAFF.

The chain uses TRBV19 and TRBJ2-7; possible D gene TRBD1, 5 bases. This CDR3 contains 18 residues. Germline CDR1 is LNHDA and CDR2 is SQIVND (reference sequence). The V end was cut by 3 bases, the J end by 3 bases, with 24 bases between. This CDR3 reads CASSITAGSPTALYEQYF. The CDR3 bases are TGTGCCAGTAGTATCACTGCAGGGTCTCCGACCGCCCTCTACGAGCAGTACTTC.

The rearrangement joins TRBV5-4 to TRBJ1-5, with D possibly TRBD1 on 5 matching bases. Trimming stripped 0 bases from V and 0 bases from J, with 10 bases between. The CDR3 runs to 16 residues. Germline V gene sequence: CDR1 SGHNT, CDR2 YYREEE (reference sequence). This chain's CDR3 is CASSLGGRSSNQPQHF. The DNA for the CDR3 is TGTGCCAGCAGCTTGGGGGGCCGATCTAGCAATCAGCCCCAGCATTTT.

This chain uses TRBV27 with TRBJ2-7; 8 bases agree with TRBD1. The V gene end was trimmed by 8 bases and the J gene end by 3 bases; junction bases not matched to a gene: 9. From germline, CDR1 is MNHEY and CDR2 SMNVEV (reference sequence). The CDR3 has 14 residues. CDR3 DNA: TGTGCCAGCCGCCGCGGGACAGGCCTCTACGAGCAGTACTTC. As protein: CASRRGTGLYEQYF.

The rearrangement joins TRBV27 to TRBJ2-4; 7 bases map to TRBD1. The CDR3 loop spans 16 amino acids. The V gene end was trimmed by 4 bases and the J gene end by 1 base; junction bases not matched to a gene: 7. Looked up from germline, CDR1 is MNHEY and CDR2 is SMNVEV (reference sequence). The CDR3 region is CASSSRQGTAKNIQYF. CDR3 DNA: TGTGCCAGCAGTTCGCGACAGGGCACGGCCAAAAACATTCAGTACTTC.

The genes are TRBV5-1 and TRBJ1-1; 8 bases are shared with TRBD1. Germline CDR1 reads SGHRS; CDR2 reads YFSETQ. The V and J ends lost 2 bases and 4 bases, in that order; junction bases with no gene match: 16. The CDR3 consists of 18 residues. The CDR3 loop reads CASSFLPLAGGSGTEAFF. The CDR3 DNA follows: TGCGCCAGCAGCTTCCTTCCACTGGCAGGGGGCTCAGGCACTGAAGCTTTCTTT.

This clone was counted a single time. V usage is TRBV4-1 and J usage is TRBJ1-1, with 7 bases fitting TRBD1. In germline, CDR1 is MGHRA, CDR2 YSYEKL. The CDR3 totals 17 residues. Germline trimming cut 6 bases from V and 3 bases from J; bases unmatched to any gene: 16. CDR3 nucleotides: TGCGCCAGCAGGCCGCCGGGACAGAGAACGACTTACACTGAAGCTTTCTTT. It codes for CASRPPGQRTTYTEAFF.

This chain joins TRBV28 and TRBJ2-7, with D perhaps TRBD2 (5 bases). Trimming took 7 bases from V and 6 from J, leaving 10 bases between them. Germline assignment: CDR1 MDHEN and CDR2 SYDVKM. The CDR3 extends over 11 amino acids. The chain's CDR3 is CASTSRGEQYF. In nucleotides, the CDR3 is TGTGCCAGCACCTCTCGGGGCGAGCAGTACTTC.

The chain links TRBV7-9 to TRBJ2-3; 12 bases map to TRBD2. After removal of 5 bases from V and 2 bases from J, the junction contained 14 bases not matched to a gene. Germline CDR1 reads SEHNR; CDR2 reads FQNEAQ (reference sequence). This CDR3 is 19 amino acids long. The CDR3: CASSGYGTSGYGHTDTQYF. The CDR3 DNA sequence: TGTGCCAGCAGCGGATACGGGACTAGCGGGTATGGGCACACAGATACGCAGTATTTT.

V usage is TRBV6-1 and J usage is TRBJ2-7; 10 positions match TRBD2. CDR3 size: 14 residues. In germline, CDR1 is MNHNS, CDR2 SASEGT. With V trimmed by 4 bases and J by 6 bases, 6 bases remained unmatched. The CDR3 DNA reads TGTGCCAGCAGTGGTAGCGGGAGGCCCTCCGAGCAGTACTTC. Its translation: CASSGSGRPSEQYF.